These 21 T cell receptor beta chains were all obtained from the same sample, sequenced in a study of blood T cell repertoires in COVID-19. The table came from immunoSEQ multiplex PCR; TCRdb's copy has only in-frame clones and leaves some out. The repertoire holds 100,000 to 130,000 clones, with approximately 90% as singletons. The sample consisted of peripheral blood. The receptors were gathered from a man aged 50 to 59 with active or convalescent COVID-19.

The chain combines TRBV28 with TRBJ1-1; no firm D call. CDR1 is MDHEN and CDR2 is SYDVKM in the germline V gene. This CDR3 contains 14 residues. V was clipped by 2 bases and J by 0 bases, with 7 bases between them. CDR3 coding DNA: TGTGCCAGCAGTTTAATACCGGTGAACACTGAAGCTTTCTTT. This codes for CASSLIPVNTEAFF. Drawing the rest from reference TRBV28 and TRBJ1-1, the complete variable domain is DVKVTQSSRYLVKRTGEKVFLECVQDMDHENMFWYRQDPGLGLRLIYFSYDVKMKEKGDIPEGYSVSREKKERFSLILESASTNQTSMYLCASSLIPVNTEAFFGQGTRLTVV.

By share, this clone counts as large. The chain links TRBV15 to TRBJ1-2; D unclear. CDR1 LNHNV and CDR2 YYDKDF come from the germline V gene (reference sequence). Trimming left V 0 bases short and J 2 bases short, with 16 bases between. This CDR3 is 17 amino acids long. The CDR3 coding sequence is TGTGCCACCAGCAGAGAGCGGCGGGAGGCGTTAAACTATGGCTACACCTTC. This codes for CATSRERREALNYGYTF.

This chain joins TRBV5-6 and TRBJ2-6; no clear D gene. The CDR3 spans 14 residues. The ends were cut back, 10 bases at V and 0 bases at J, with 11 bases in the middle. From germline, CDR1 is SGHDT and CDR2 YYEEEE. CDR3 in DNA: TGTGCCGGAAGCTACATCTCTGGGGCCAACGTCCTGACTTTC. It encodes CAGSYISGANVLTF.

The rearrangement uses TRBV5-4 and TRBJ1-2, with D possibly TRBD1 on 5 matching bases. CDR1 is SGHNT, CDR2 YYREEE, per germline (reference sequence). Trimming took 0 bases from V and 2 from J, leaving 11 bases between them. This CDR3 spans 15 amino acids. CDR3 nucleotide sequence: TGTGCCAGCAGCTTGGGGAGCGGGACCAACTATGGCTACACCTTC. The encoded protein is CASSLGSGTNYGYTF.

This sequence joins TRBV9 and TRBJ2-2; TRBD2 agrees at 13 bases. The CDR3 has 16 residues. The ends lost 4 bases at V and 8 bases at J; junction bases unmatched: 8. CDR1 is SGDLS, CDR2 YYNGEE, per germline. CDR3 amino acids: CASSPGLAGLWGELFF. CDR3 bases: TGTGCCAGCAGCCCGGGACTAGCGGGGCTATGGGGGGAGCTGTTTTTT.

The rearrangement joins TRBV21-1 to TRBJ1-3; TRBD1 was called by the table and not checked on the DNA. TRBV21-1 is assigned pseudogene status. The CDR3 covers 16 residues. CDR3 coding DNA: TGTGCCAGCAGCAATGGGGGACAATGCTCTGGAAACACCATATATTTT. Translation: CASSNGGQCSGNTIYF.

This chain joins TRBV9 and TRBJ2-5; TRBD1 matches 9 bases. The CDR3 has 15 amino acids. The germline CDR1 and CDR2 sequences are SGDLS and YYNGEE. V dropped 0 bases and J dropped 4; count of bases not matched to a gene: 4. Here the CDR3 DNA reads TGTGCCAGCAGCGTAGCACAGGGGGCTCGAGAGACCCAGTACTTC. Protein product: CASSVAQGARETQYF.

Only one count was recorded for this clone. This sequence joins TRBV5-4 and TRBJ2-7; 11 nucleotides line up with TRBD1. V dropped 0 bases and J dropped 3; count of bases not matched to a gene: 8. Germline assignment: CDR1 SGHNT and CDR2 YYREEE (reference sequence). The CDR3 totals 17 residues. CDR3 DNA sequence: TGTGCCAGCAGCTTGGGGGTAATCGGGACAGGGGGCTACGAGCAGTACTTC. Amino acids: CASSLGVIGTGGYEQYF.

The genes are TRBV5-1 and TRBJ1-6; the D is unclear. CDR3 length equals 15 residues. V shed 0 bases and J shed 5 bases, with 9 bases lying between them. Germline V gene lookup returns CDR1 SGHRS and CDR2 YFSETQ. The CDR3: CASSLGLQNNSPLHF. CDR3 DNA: TGCGCCAGCAGCTTGGGACTCCAAAATAATTCACCCCTCCACTTT.

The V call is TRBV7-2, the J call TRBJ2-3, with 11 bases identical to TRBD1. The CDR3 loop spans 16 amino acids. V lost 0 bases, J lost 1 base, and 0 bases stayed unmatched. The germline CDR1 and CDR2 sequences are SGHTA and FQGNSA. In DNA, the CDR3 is TGTGCCAGCAGCTTAGCGGGACAGGGGGGCACAGATACGCAGTATTTT. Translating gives CASSLAGQGGTDTQYF.

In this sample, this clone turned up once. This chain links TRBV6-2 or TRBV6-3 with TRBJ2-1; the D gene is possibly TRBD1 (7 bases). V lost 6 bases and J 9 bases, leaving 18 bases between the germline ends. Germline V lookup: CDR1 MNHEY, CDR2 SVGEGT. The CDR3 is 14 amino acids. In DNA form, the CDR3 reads TGTGCCAGCAGCCTCAGGGGGGCGAGGGTTGAGCAGTTCTTC. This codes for CASSLRGARVEQFF.

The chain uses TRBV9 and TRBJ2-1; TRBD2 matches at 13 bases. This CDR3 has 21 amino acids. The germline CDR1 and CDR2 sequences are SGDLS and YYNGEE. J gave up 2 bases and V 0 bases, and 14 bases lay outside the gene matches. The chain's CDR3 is CASSVAEGGTSGARAYNEQFF. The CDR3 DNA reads TGTGCCAGCAGCGTAGCCGAGGGAGGGACTAGCGGGGCTAGGGCCTACAATGAGCAGTTCTTC.

The CDR3 protein is CASSRQETQYF. The CDR3 bases are TGTGCCAGCAGCCGTCAAGAGACCCAGTACTTC. The V call is TRBV7-9, the J call TRBJ2-5; no clear D. Germline V lookup: CDR1 SEHNR, CDR2 FQNEAQ (reference sequence). This CDR3 is built from 11 residues. The ends were cut back, 5 bases at V and 2 bases at J, with 3 bases in the middle.

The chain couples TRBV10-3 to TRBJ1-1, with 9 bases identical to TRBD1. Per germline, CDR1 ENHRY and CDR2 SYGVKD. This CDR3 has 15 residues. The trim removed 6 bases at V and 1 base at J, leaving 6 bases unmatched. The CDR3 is CAIRPGDRENTEAFF. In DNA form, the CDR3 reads TGTGCCATCAGGCCCGGGGACAGGGAGAACACTGAAGCTTTCTTT.

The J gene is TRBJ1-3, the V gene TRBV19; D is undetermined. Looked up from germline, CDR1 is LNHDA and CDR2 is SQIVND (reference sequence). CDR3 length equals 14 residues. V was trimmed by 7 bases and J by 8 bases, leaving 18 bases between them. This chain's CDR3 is CASTMPGLEDTIYF. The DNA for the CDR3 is TGTGCCAGTACCATGCCGGGTCTCGAGGACACCATATATTTT.

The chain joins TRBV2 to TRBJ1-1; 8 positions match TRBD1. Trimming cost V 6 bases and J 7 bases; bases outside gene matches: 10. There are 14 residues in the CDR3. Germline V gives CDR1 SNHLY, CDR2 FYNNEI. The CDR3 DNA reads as TGTGCCAGCAGGGAACGGACAGGGAAACATGAAGCTTTCTTT. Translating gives CASRERTGKHEAFF.

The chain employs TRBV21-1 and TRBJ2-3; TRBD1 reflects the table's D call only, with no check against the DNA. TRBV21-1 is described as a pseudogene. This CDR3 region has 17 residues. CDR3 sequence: CASTLWLQGQDTDTQYF. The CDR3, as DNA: TGTGCCAGCACCTTGTGGCTACAGGGACAGGACACAGATACGCAGTATTTT.

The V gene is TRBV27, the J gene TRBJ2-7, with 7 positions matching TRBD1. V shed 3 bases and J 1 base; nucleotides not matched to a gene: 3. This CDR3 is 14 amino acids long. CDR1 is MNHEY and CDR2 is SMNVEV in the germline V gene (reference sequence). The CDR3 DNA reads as TGTGCCAGCAGTTTCTGGGACAGATCCTACGAGCAGTACTTC. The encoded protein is CASSFWDRSYEQYF.

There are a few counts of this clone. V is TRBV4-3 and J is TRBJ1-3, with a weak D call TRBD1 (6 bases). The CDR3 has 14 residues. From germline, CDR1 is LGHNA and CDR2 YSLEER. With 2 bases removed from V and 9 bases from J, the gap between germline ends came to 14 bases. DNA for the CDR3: TGCGCCAGCAGCCAACAAGGGGGGGATAGCACCATATATTTT. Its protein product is CASSQQGGDSTIYF.

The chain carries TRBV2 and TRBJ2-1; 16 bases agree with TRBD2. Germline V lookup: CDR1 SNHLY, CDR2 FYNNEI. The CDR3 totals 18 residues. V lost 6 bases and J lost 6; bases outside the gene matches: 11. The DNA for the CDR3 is TGTGCCAGCAGGGGACTAGCGGGAGGGCCTGGGGGAAGCAATGAGCAGTTCTTC. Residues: CASRGLAGGPGGSNEQFF.

The CDR3 DNA follows: TGTGCCAGCAGTTTTTTCGATCAGCCCCAGCATTTT. Amino acids: CASSFFDQPQHF. The chain has TRBV12-3 or TRBV12-4 and TRBJ1-5; D not certain. The V end lost 3 bases, the J end lost 5 bases, and 5 bases lay between the germline ends. The CDR3 sequence is 12 residues long.